This T cell receptor beta chain comes out of a study of Ad26.COV2.S vaccination and SARS-CoV-2 variants. Overall study context: Among those in the COV1001 Ad26.COV2.S trial arm was the donor.

Treatment given: roughly 19 received Ad26.COV2.S at low or high dose, single or two shots; 5 received placebo; per-sample allocation not given. Day 63 following the first vaccine or placebo injection was when the samples were taken. Expressing Wuhan-strain SARS-CoV-2 spike, an Ad26 vector served as the vaccine. Assay: immunoSEQ multiplex PCR; the TCRdb copy retains only in-frame clones and omits some. The data contain around 300,000 clones, 88% of them singletons. This receptor was obtained from a person between 18 and 65 years old who received the Ad26.COV2.S COVID-19 vaccine or a placebo. The sequenced sample was peripheral blood, obtained in a trial of Ad26.COV2.S vaccine versus placebo.

In nucleotides, the CDR3 is TGTGCTAGTGGTTTGGCCGGGGGTACAACAGATACGCAGTATTTT. It specifies CASGLAGGTTDTQYF. The V call is TRBV12-5, the J call TRBJ2-3, with a weak D call TRBD2 (6 bases). Germline loops: CDR1 LGHNT, CDR2 FRNRAP. V dropped 1 base and J dropped 3 bases, with 11 bases sitting between them. The CDR3 spans 15 residues. Together with reference TRBV12-5 and TRBJ2-3, the CDR3 gives the full variable domain: DARVTQTPRHKVTEMGQEVTMRCQPILGHNTVFWYRQTMMQGLELLAYFRNRAPLDDSGMPKDRFSAEMPDATLATLKIQPSEPRDSAVYFCASGLAGGTTDTQYFGPGTRLTVL.